Below are 29 T cell receptor beta chains sequenced from a single sample in a study of shared clonotypes between healthy human individuals. Generated by immunoSEQ multiplex PCR, the TCRdb table keeps only in-frame clones and is missing some. The repertoire holds roughly 2 million clones, roughly 95% seen once, with roughly 1% in the top ten. Cells designated naive CD8 were CD45RO-negative and were positively selected for CCR7, with terminally differentiated effector memory CD45RA+ cells excluded. What was sequenced was naive CD8+ T cells sorted from blood. These receptors came from a man in his late teens or twenties in good health.

The V call is TRBV7-9, the J call TRBJ1-1; unclear D gene. Trimming stripped 1 base from V and 0 bases from J, with 6 bases between. Germline loops: CDR1 SEHNR, CDR2 FQNEAQ (reference sequence). This CDR3 is built from 14 residues. CDR3 in amino acids: CASSLVVLNTEAFF. CDR3 sequence (DNA): TGTGCCAGCAGCTTAGTCGTCCTGAACACTGAAGCTTTCTTT.

The rearrangement uses TRBV6-5 and TRBJ2-5, with D unresolved. There are 14 residues in the CDR3. Germline lookup yields CDR1 MNHEY and CDR2 SVGAGI. Trimming left V 1 base short and J 4 bases short, with 10 bases between. CDR3 bases: TGTGCCAGCAGTTACTTCACAGAAGTAGAGACCCAGTACTTC. As protein: CASSYFTEVETQYF.

The genes are TRBV6-5 and TRBJ1-1, with D uncertain. The CDR3 is made up of 13 amino acids. V lost 10 bases and J 1 base, leaving 13 bases between the germline ends. Germline values: CDR1 MNHEY, CDR2 SVGAGI. The CDR3 DNA reads TGTGCCATTGGGTTGGGCCGGAACACTGAAGCTTTCTTT. This translates into CAIGLGRNTEAFF.

The chain carries TRBV2 and TRBJ2-2, with 16 bases matching TRBD2. The CDR3 runs 14 residues. CDR1 is SNHLY and CDR2 is FYNNEI in the germline V gene. Trimming at V came to 6 bases and at J to 13 bases, leaving 5 bases not matched to a gene. CDR3 DNA sequence: TGTGCCAGCAGCGCGGGACTAGCGGGAGGGCGGCTGTTTTTT. Amino acids: CASSAGLAGGRLFF.

The chain recombines TRBV15 with TRBJ1-6; D is unresolved. CDR1 is LNHNV, CDR2 YYDKDF, per germline (reference sequence). This CDR3 has 15 residues. V was clipped by 8 bases and J by 3 bases, with 14 bases between them. The CDR3 DNA reads TGTGCCACCGAGCCGGGAGAAGGCTATAATTCACCCCTCCACTTT. This translates into CATEPGEGYNSPLHF.

This chain connects TRBV6-5 to TRBJ1-4; D is perhaps TRBD1 (5 bases). The CDR3 is 15 amino acids. The V gene's germline CDR1 is MNHEY and CDR2 SVGAGI. V lost 6 bases, J lost 0 bases, and 11 bases lay in between. The CDR3 spells CASRTEFATNEKLFF. The CDR3 DNA is TGTGCCAGCAGGACAGAATTTGCAACTAATGAAAAACTGTTTTTT.

The chain employs TRBV9 and TRBJ2-7; D perhaps matches TRBD1 (5 bases). CDR3 length: 14 residues. The germline CDR1 and CDR2 sequences are SGDLS and YYNGEE. Trimming removed 0 bases at V and 2 bases at J, with 9 bases between. DNA of the CDR3: TGTGCCAGCAGCGTAGCGGACACCACCTACGAGCAGTACTTC. Its translation is CASSVADTTYEQYF.

V usage is TRBV27 and J usage is TRBJ2-1; 9 nucleotides agree with TRBD2. J was trimmed by 7 bases and V by 3 bases; bases with no gene match: 13. In germline, CDR1 is MNHEY, CDR2 SMNVEV (reference sequence). The CDR3 covers 17 residues. CDR3 DNA: TGTGCCAGCAGTTTCCTCGGGGTCAGCGGGGGGTGGAATGAGCAGTTCTTC. Protein product: CASSFLGVSGGWNEQFF.

The rearrangement links TRBV11-2 to TRBJ2-3; D remains ambiguous. The germline CDR1 and CDR2 sequences are SGHAT and FQNNGV. Trimming stripped 5 bases from V and 0 bases from J, with 18 bases between. The length of the CDR3 is 17 residues. This chain's CDR3 is CASSPLGGVPSTDTQYF. The DNA of the CDR3 is TGTGCCAGCAGCCCTCTGGGCGGAGTACCTAGCACAGATACGCAGTATTTT.

This chain connects TRBV19 to TRBJ1-1; 8 bases fit TRBD1. CDR1 is LNHDA and CDR2 is SQIVND in the germline V gene (reference sequence). The CDR3 contains 14 residues. V was clipped by 7 bases and J by 1 base; unmatched bases: 5. The CDR3 coding sequence is TGTGCCAGTATCTCCGGGACAGGGAACACTGAAGCTTTCTTT. This codes for CASISGTGNTEAFF.

Note on this clone: Within the sample, other DNA sequences also encode this same CDR3. The genes are TRBV7-9 and TRBJ2-5; D is unresolved. CDR1 and CDR2 from the germline V gene are SEHNR and FQNEAQ (reference sequence). This CDR3 is 12 amino acids long. V lost 5 bases and J 5 bases, leaving 9 bases between the germline ends. CDR3 sequence (DNA): TGTGCCAGCAGCCTCGTGGGGGAGACCCAGTACTTC. Amino acids: CASSLVGETQYF.

The V gene is TRBV4-3, the J gene TRBJ2-7; 11 bases align to TRBD2. The germline CDR1 and CDR2 sequences are LGHNA and YSLEER. The junction had 10 bases not matched to a gene; V was cut back by 0 bases and J by 3 bases. The CDR3 extends over 18 amino acids. CDR3 DNA sequence: TGCGCCAGCAGCCAAGATGGGGGTTCCGGGACTAGCGGCTACGAGCAGTACTTC. Residues: CASSQDGGSGTSGYEQYF.

The chain combines TRBV5-1 with TRBJ2-1, with D possibly TRBD2 on 7 matching bases. CDR3 size: 15 residues. V was cut by 0 bases and J by 4 bases, with 11 bases left in between. Germline V gives CDR1 SGHRS, CDR2 YFSETQ. CDR3 bases: TGCGCCAGCAGCTTGGATGCGGGGGCTTACAATGAGCAGTTCTTC. Protein product: CASSLDAGAYNEQFF. Full variable domain (outside the CDR3, taken from reference TRBV5-1 and TRBJ2-1): KAGVTQTPRYLIKTRGQQVTLSCSPISGHRSVSWYQQTPGQGLQFLFEYFSETQRNKGNFPGRFSGRQFSNSRSEMNVSTLELGDSALYLCASSLDAGAYNEQFFGPGTRLTVL.

Comment on this clone: Distinct nucleotide sequences in the sample also encode this CDR3. The chain joins TRBV19 to TRBJ2-1, with a possible D match to TRBD2 (6 bases). Germline V gene sequence: CDR1 LNHDA, CDR2 SQIVND (reference sequence). The CDR3 has 15 amino acids. The V gene lost 4 bases and the J gene lost 2 bases, with 12 bases spanning the gap. The CDR3 DNA is TGTGCCAGTAGTACCAGCGGAGGGCCCTACAATGAGCAGTTCTTC. Translating it yields CASSTSGGPYNEQFF.

The chain uses TRBV7-9 and TRBJ2-5; 10 bases agree with TRBD1. The CDR3 has 16 amino acids. With V trimmed by 3 bases and J by 5 bases, 9 bases remained unmatched. Germline-derived CDR1 and CDR2 are SEHNR and FQNEAQ (reference sequence). CDR3 nucleotides: TGTGCCAGCAGCTTCCGACCGGGACAGGGGTTCGAGACCCAGTACTTC. Its protein is CASSFRPGQGFETQYF.

The chain has TRBV7-6 and TRBJ2-7, with D perhaps matching TRBD1 or TRBD2 (5 bases each). Germline assignment: CDR1 SGHVS and CDR2 FNYEAQ. CDR3 length equals 16 residues. V lost 5 bases, J lost 3 bases, and 20 bases lay in between. CDR3 DNA: TGTGCCAGCAGCCCCCTTGCCCAGGGACGGGACTACGAGCAGTACTTC. This sequence encodes CASSPLAQGRDYEQYF.

The chain couples TRBV5-6 to TRBJ2-4; no reliable D call. This CDR3 is built from 16 residues. Trimming removed 0 bases from V and 0 bases from J, with 10 bases in between. Germline loops: CDR1 SGHDT, CDR2 YYEEEE. The CDR3 region is CASSLEVSLAKNIQYF. DNA for the CDR3: TGTGCCAGCAGCTTGGAAGTCTCCCTAGCCAAAAACATTCAGTACTTC.

This rearrangement joins TRBV5-1 to TRBJ1-2, with 7 bases identical to TRBD1. Germline lookup yields CDR1 SGHRS and CDR2 YFSETQ. V was pared by 4 bases and J by 6 bases, with 9 bases of the junction left unmatched. The CDR3 is made up of 14 amino acids. CDR3 nucleotide sequence: TGCGCCAGCAGCCCGAGGACAGGCATGGATGGCTACACCTTC. It specifies CASSPRTGMDGYTF.

The V gene is TRBV11-2, the J gene TRBJ2-3; possibly TRBD2 for D (6 bases). CDR1 is SGHAT, CDR2 FQNNGV, per germline. V lost 5 bases and J lost 3, with 15 bases in between. The CDR3 runs to 15 residues. Here the CDR3 reads CASSPHGGPTDTQYF. CDR3 in DNA: TGTGCCAGCAGCCCGCATGGAGGGCCGACAGATACGCAGTATTTT.

The chain recombines TRBV10-1 with TRBJ2-5; 13 nucleotides line up with TRBD2. Unmatched junction bases numbered 12, after V lost 10 bases and J lost 1 base. CDR1 is WNHNN and CDR2 is SYGVQD in the germline V gene (reference sequence). The CDR3 is 17 residues long. CDR3 region: CAISDPGLAGTQETQYF. The CDR3 DNA reads TGCGCCATCTCTGATCCGGGACTAGCGGGGACCCAAGAGACCCAGTACTTC.

Turning to this clone: Other DNA sequences in the same sample also yield this CDR3. This rearrangement joins TRBV27 to TRBJ2-1; D is undetermined. The V end was cut by 4 bases, the J end by 1 base, with 8 bases between. The CDR3 consists of 14 residues. Germline V gene sequence: CDR1 MNHEY, CDR2 SMNVEV (reference sequence). CDR3 amino acids: CASSWVGSYNEQFF. For the CDR3, the DNA is TGTGCCAGCAGTTGGGTAGGGTCCTACAATGAGCAGTTCTTC.

The chain is built from TRBV9 and TRBJ1-1; 7 bases fit TRBD1. Germline trimming cut 4 bases from V and 1 base from J; bases unmatched to any gene: 7. This CDR3 is 15 amino acids long. Germline V gene sequence: CDR1 SGDLS, CDR2 YYNGEE. The CDR3 nucleotides are TGTGCCAGCAGCACTGGGACAGCCCCGAACACTGAAGCTTTCTTT. This codes for CASSTGTAPNTEAFF.

The chain combines TRBV11-2 with TRBJ2-1; 7 bases are shared with TRBD2. This CDR3 region has 14 residues. J was trimmed by 3 bases and V by 7 bases; bases with no gene match: 6. Per the germline V gene, CDR1 is SGHAT and CDR2 is FQNNGV. The CDR3 coding sequence is TGTGCCAGCACCTGGGGGGGTTACTACAATGAGCAGTTCTTC. As protein: CASTWGGYYNEQFF.

J is TRBJ2-1 and V is TRBV6-1, with TRBD2 as a possible D gene (6 bases). Trimming stripped 4 bases from V and 0 bases from J, with 13 bases between. Germline CDR1 reads MNHNS; CDR2 reads SASEGT. This CDR3 is 16 amino acids long. The CDR3 sequence: CASSAWGESSYNEQFF. CDR3 bases: TGTGCCAGCAGTGCTTGGGGGGAGAGCTCCTACAATGAGCAGTTCTTC.

The CDR3 sequence is CASSQGTAKKGEKLFF. The CDR3 DNA follows: TGTGCCAGCAGCCAAGGGACTGCGAAAAAAGGGGAAAAACTGTTTTTT. The chain carries TRBV11-2 and TRBJ1-4; D may be TRBD1 (5 bases). The CDR3 contains 16 residues. The V end was cut by 5 bases, the J end by 8 bases, with 21 bases between. In germline, CDR1 is SGHAT, CDR2 FQNNGV. The whole variable domain, remainder taken from reference TRBV11-2 and TRBJ1-4, is EAGVAQSPRYKIIEKRQSVAFWCNPISGHATLYWYQQILGQGPKLLIQFQNNGVVDDSQLPKDRFSAERLKGVDSTLKIQPAKLEDSAVYLCASSQGTAKKGEKLFFGSGTQLSVL.

The chain uses TRBV5-4 and TRBJ2-3, with a tentative D call TRBD2 (5 bases). V was shortened by 4 bases and J by 6 bases, with 18 bases between the two germline ends. Germline CDR1 SGHNT, CDR2 YYREEE (reference sequence). The CDR3 runs to 15 residues. DNA of the CDR3: TGTGCCAGCAGCGATCCGGGCAACCCGGGGGATACGCAGTATTTT. The encoded protein is CASSDPGNPGDTQYF.

This chain links TRBV10-3 with TRBJ2-5; 7 bases match TRBD2. Trimming removed 3 bases from V and 3 bases from J; junction bases left unmatched: 7. The CDR3 covers 15 residues. Germline-derived CDR1 and CDR2 are ENHRY and SYGVKD. The DNA of the CDR3 is TGTGCCATCAGTGATTTGGCTAGCGGTGAAGAGACCCAGTACTTC. Amino acid sequence: CAISDLASGEETQYF.

V is TRBV12-5 and J is TRBJ2-7, with D possibly TRBD1 on 6 matching bases. Germline V gene lookup returns CDR1 LGHNT and CDR2 FRNRAP. V dropped 0 bases and J dropped 1 base, with 10 bases sitting between them. This CDR3 spans 15 amino acids. The CDR3 reads CASGLVLTGSYEQYF. CDR3 nucleotides: TGTGCTAGTGGTTTGGTACTAACAGGGTCCTACGAGCAGTACTTC.

The CDR3 DNA reads as TGTGCCAGCAGGGGAGAGCTAGCGGGAGGTGGAGAGCAGTTCTTC. This encodes CASRGELAGGGEQFF. The V call is TRBV7-2, the J call TRBJ2-1, with 11 bases lining up with TRBD2. The CDR3 has 15 residues. Trimming cost V 6 bases and J 10 bases; bases outside gene matches: 11. CDR1 and CDR2 from the germline V gene are SGHTA and FQGNSA.